These 13 T cell receptor beta chains were sequenced from one sample in a study of OX40 agonist ivuxolimab in advanced cancers. Some clones are missing from TCRdb's copy, which holds only in-frame ones; the method was immunoSEQ multiplex PCR. Among around 150,000 clones listed, roughly nine tenths were seen once. The sequencing here drew on CD4+ or CD8+ T cells sorted from blood, taken in a trial of the OX40 agonist ivuxolimab. The receptors come from an adult with an advanced solid tumor such as melanoma, head and neck, liver or kidney cancer.

The V gene is TRBV28, the J gene TRBJ1-1, with TRBD1 identical over 9 bases. J was trimmed by 6 bases and V by 4 bases; bases with no gene match: 12. In germline, CDR1 is MDHEN, CDR2 SYDVKM. This CDR3 is 16 amino acids long. CDR3 sequence: CASSSQGAWGVAEAFF. CDR3 coding DNA: TGTGCCAGCAGTTCACAGGGGGCCTGGGGGGTAGCTGAAGCTTTCTTT.

This clone was found once. The chain carries TRBV27 and TRBJ2-1; 7 nucleotides align to TRBD1. CDR1 is MNHEY and CDR2 is SMNVEV in the germline V gene (reference sequence). The CDR3 contains 13 residues. Germline trimming cut 0 bases from V and 8 bases from J; bases unmatched to any gene: 1. CDR3 in amino acids: CASSLSGGHEQFF. CDR3 in DNA: TGTGCCAGCAGTTTATCAGGGGGCCATGAGCAGTTCTTC.

This clone appeared once. CDR3 nucleotide sequence: TGTGCCAGTAGTATAGATCTGGGACAGGTTAACTATGGCTACACCTTC. Translated, it gives CASSIDLGQVNYGYTF. This sequence joins TRBV19 and TRBJ1-2; 8 bases are shared with TRBD1. The CDR3 spans 16 residues. V trimming: 0 bases; J trimming: 1 base; junction bases outside the gene matches: 4. From germline, CDR1 is LNHDA and CDR2 SQIVND (reference sequence).

This clone was observed a few times. V is TRBV7-8 and J is TRBJ1-5; D is unresolved. The V gene lost 5 bases and the J gene lost 2 bases, with 13 bases spanning the gap. The length of the CDR3 is 15 residues. Germline CDR1 reads SGHVS; CDR2 reads FQNEAQ. DNA for the CDR3: TGTGCCAGCAGCCCAGTGCGTGCACGCAATCAGCCCCAGCATTTT. It is translated as CASSPVRARNQPQHF.

The V gene is TRBV28, the J gene TRBJ2-7; D gene uncertain. V was trimmed by 8 bases and J by 5 bases, leaving 10 bases between them. The germline V gene has CDR1 MDHEN and CDR2 SYDVKM. The CDR3 has 11 amino acids. In nucleotides, the CDR3 is TGTGCCAGCGCCAGGTCCCACGAGCAGTACTTC. It is translated as CASARSHEQYF.

This chain links TRBV18 with TRBJ1-4; unclear D gene. The V gene's germline CDR1 is KGHSH and CDR2 LQKENI. The CDR3 is 14 amino acids. The V gene lost 3 bases and the J gene lost 4 bases, with 9 bases spanning the gap. In DNA form, the CDR3 reads TGTGCCAGCTCACCGGACCTAAGTAATGAAAAACTGTTTTTT. This codes for CASSPDLSNEKLFF.

The chain has TRBV20-1 and TRBJ1-4; D gene unclear. Germline loops: CDR1 DFQATT, CDR2 SNEGSKA (reference sequence). Trimming removed 5 bases from V and 7 bases from J, with 8 bases in between. This CDR3 is built from 11 residues. The CDR3 is CSAPYREKLFF. The CDR3 DNA reads TGCAGTGCTCCGTACCGTGAAAAACTGTTTTTT.

The V and J genes are TRBV27 and TRBJ2-7, with 12 bases fitting TRBD2. Germline CDR1 MNHEY, CDR2 SMNVEV (reference sequence). V lost 6 bases and J lost 6; bases outside the gene matches: 3. The CDR3 is 13 amino acids. CDR3 protein: CASSPGLAGEQYF. For the CDR3, the DNA is TGTGCCAGCAGCCCGGGACTAGCGGGCGAGCAGTACTTC.

There are a few counts of this clone. This chain links TRBV7-2 with TRBJ1-2; the match to TRBD1 covers 11 bases. V trimming: 5 bases; J trimming: 12 bases; junction bases outside the gene matches: 8. Germline-derived CDR1 and CDR2 are SGHTA and FQGNSA. This CDR3 has 13 residues. The CDR3 coding sequence is TGTGCCAGCAGCCCGGCCGGGACAGGGGGTAACACCTTC. This sequence encodes CASSPAGTGGNTF.

This sequence joins TRBV11-1 and TRBJ2-7, with TRBD1 matching over 9 bases. This CDR3 contains 15 residues. With V trimmed by 1 base and J by 2 bases, 3 bases remained unmatched. Per the germline V gene, CDR1 is SGHAT and CDR2 is FQDESV (reference sequence). CDR3 DNA sequence: TGTGCCAGCAGCTTAGGGGGACAGGGTACCTACGAGCAGTACTTC. This translates into CASSLGGQGTYEQYF.

Only one count was recorded for this clone. The chain uses TRBV5-5 and TRBJ2-2, with 11 nucleotides matching TRBD2. This CDR3 is 17 amino acids long. The V gene end was trimmed by 4 bases and the J gene end by 0 bases; junction bases not matched to a gene: 5. CDR1 is SGHKS, CDR2 YYEKEE, per germline (reference sequence). Here the CDR3 reads CASSQGTSGSNTGELFF. CDR3 nucleotide sequence: TGTGCCAGCAGCCAAGGGACTAGCGGTTCGAACACCGGGGAGCTGTTTTTT.

J is TRBJ1-5 and V is TRBV18; TRBD1 matches at 7 bases. Trimming removed 2 bases from V and 7 bases from J; junction bases left unmatched: 5. The germline V gene has CDR1 KGHSH and CDR2 LQKENI. This CDR3 is 14 amino acids long. For the CDR3, the DNA is TGTGCCAGCTCACCAGAGGGGGCTTGGCAGCCCCAGCATTTT. It yields the protein CASSPEGAWQPQHF.

The chain recombines TRBV19 with TRBJ2-1; 14 positions match TRBD2. The CDR3 spans 15 residues. Germline CDR1 is LNHDA and CDR2 is SQIVND (reference sequence). V shed 3 bases and J 10 bases; nucleotides not matched to a gene: 5. The CDR3 DNA is TGTGCCAGTAGTATGACTAGCGGGAGGGCCGGGGAGCAGTTCTTC. Residues: CASSMTSGRAGEQFF.